The rows below give T cell receptor beta chains drawn from one sample of a study of cytomegalovirus exposure and HLA in healthy donors. Libraries were prepared by immunoSEQ multiplex PCR; TCRdb keeps only in-frame clonotypes and omits some of them. The listing records more than 130,000 clones. The sample was PBMCs. Source of these receptors: a man aged 40-49 years in good health and CMV-seronegative. The CDR3 runs from the conserved cysteine through the conserved F or W. D genes are given only for firm matches.

>TRBJ2-5|TRBD2|TRBV28
CASSSIAGVETQYF
TGTGCCAGCAGTTCCATAGCGGGGGTAGAGACCCAGTACTTC
>TRBJ2-2|TRBD1|TRBV11-1
CASSLGATGAGELFF
TGTGCCAGCAGCTTAGGGGCCACAGGGGCCGGGGAGCTGTTTTTT
>TRBJ1-2|TRBD1|TRBV12-5
CASGLGQGIGGYTF
TGTGCTAGTGGTTTGGGACAGGGAATAGGGGGCTACACCTTC
>TRBJ1-2|TRBD1|TRBV27
CASRHSTGFNYGYTF
TGTGCCAGCAGACATTCGACAGGGTTTAACTATGGCTACACCTTC
>TRBJ1-6|-|TRBV27
CASSSGTYNSPLHF
TGTGCCAGCAGTTCCGGGACATATAATTCACCCCTCCACTTT
>TRBJ2-1|TRBD1|TRBV5-4
CASSLGQGADNEQFF
TGTGCCAGCAGCTTGGGACAGGGGGCGGACAATGAGCAGTTCTTC
>TRBJ1-2|TRBD1|TRBV5-8
CASSRGQEGYGYTF
TGTGCCAGCAGCCGCGGACAGGAGGGCTATGGCTACACCTTC
>TRBJ1-6|TRBD1|TRBV2
CASRDLGQGVSPLHF
TGTGCCAGCAGAGACCTGGGACAGGGGGTTTCACCCCTCCACTTT
>TRBJ2-1|TRBD2|TRBV2
CASSLAPGTSGGSYNEQLF
TGTGCCAGCAGTTTGGCACCTGGGACTAGCGGGGGTTCCTACAATGAGCAGCTCTTC
>TRBJ1-2|-|TRBV6-1
CASSLRGPNYGYTF
TGTGCCAGCAGTCTCAGGGGCCCGAACTATGGCTACACCTTC
>TRBJ1-2|-|TRBV19
CASSRQNYGYTF
TGTGCCAGTAGTAGGCAGAACTATGGCTACACCTTC
>TRBJ2-1|TRBD1|TRBV29-1
CSVEPGQGFSYNEQFF
TGCAGCGTTGAACCGGGACAGGGGTTCTCCTACAATGAGCAGTTCTTC
>TRBJ1-4|-|TRBV9
CASSLKGVPEKLFF
TGTGCCAGCAGCTTAAAGGGGGTCCCGGAAAAACTGTTTTTT
>TRBJ2-5|TRBD1|TRBV28
CASSLGRGGKETQYF
TGTGCCAGCAGTTTAGGTAGAGGGGGCAAGGAGACCCAGTACTTC
>TRBJ2-7|-|TRBV7-8
CASSPPGGFPYEQYF
TGTGCCAGCAGCCCCCCCGGGGGTTTCCCCTACGAGCAGTACTTC
>TRBJ2-7|-|TRBV18
CASSRVRVLIYEQYF
TGTGCCAGCTCACGGGTCAGGGTCCTGATCTACGAGCAGTACTTC
>TRBJ1-2|-|TRBV6-6
CASSLDPNYGYTF
TGTGCCAGCAGTCTAGACCCGAACTATGGCTACACCTTC
>TRBJ1-5|TRBD1|TRBV19
CASSSWTGEVFQPQHF
TGTGCCAGTAGTTCATGGACAGGGGAGGTTTTTCAGCCCCAGCATTTT
>TRBJ2-3|-|TRBV11-1
CASSLSPLDTQYF
TGTGCCAGCAGCTTGAGTCCTCTGGATACGCAGTATTTT
>TRBJ2-3|TRBD2|TRBV2
CASLPASGSTDTQYF
TGTGCCAGCCTCCCCGCTAGCGGAAGCACAGATACGCAGTATTTT
>TRBJ1-6|-|TRBV19
CASSMGNGRGNSPLHF
TGTGCCAGTAGTATGGGCAACGGCAGGGGAAATTCACCCCTCCACTTT
>TRBJ1-3|-|TRBV18
CASSPPGLNSGNTIYF
TGTGCCAGCTCACCACCCGGACTAAACTCTGGAAACACCATATATTTT
>TRBJ1-5|TRBD1|TRBV27
CASSFLPPTGGISNQPQHF
TGTGCCAGCAGTTTCCTCCCCCCGACAGGGGGAATTAGCAATCAGCCCCAGCATTTT
>TRBJ1-2|-|TRBV4-1
CASSQRTQGDYGYTF
TGCGCCAGCAGCCAGCGCACACAGGGTGACTATGGCTACACCTTC
>TRBJ1-1|TRBD1|TRBV19
CASKGQASPVNTEAFF
TGTGCCAGCAAGGGACAGGCCAGCCCCGTGAACACTGAAGCTTTCTTT
>TRBJ2-1|-|TRBV5-6
CASSYSTSYNEQFF
TGTGCCAGCAGTTACTCAACTTCCTACAATGAGCAGTTCTTC
>TRBJ2-1|-|TRBV7-2
CASSPLVGIRSYNEQFF
TGTGCCAGCAGCCCTCTGGTTGGCATACGCTCCTACAATGAGCAGTTCTTC
>TRBJ1-1|-|TRBV18
CASSPSSLRGQGNTEAFF
TGTGCCAGCTCACCCTCTTCACTGCGGGGGCAGGGGAACACTGAAGCTTTCTTT
>TRBJ2-7|-|TRBV28
CASSLGAYEQYF
TGTGCCAGCAGCCTGGGGGCTTACGAGCAGTACTTC
>TRBJ2-3|TRBD2|TRBV6-1
CASSESSGGADTQYF
TGTGCCAGCAGTGAAAGTAGCGGGGGCGCAGATACGCAGTATTTT
>TRBJ2-1|TRBD1|TRBV7-2
CASSTRQGRSYNEQFF
TGTGCCAGCAGCACTCGACAGGGACGCTCCTACAATGAGCAGTTCTTC
>TRBJ2-1|TRBD2|TRBV10-3
CAISESGGNNEQFF
TGTGCCATCAGTGAGTCCGGGGGGAACAATGAGCAGTTCTTC
>TRBJ2-3|-|TRBV29-1
CSVGGRESTDTQYF
TGCAGCGTTGGTGGCAGGGAAAGCACAGATACGCAGTATTTT
>TRBJ1-2|-|TRBV10-3
CAISGGTLLTF
TGTGCCATCAGTGGTGGGACACTACTAACCTTC
>TRBJ2-1|TRBD2|TRBV11-1
CASSLASGGARSNEQFF
TGTGCCAGCAGCTTAGCTAGCGGGGGGGCCCGCTCCAATGAGCAGTTCTTC
>TRBJ2-1|TRBD2|TRBV7-3
CASSARGGAGSYNEQFF
TGTGCCAGCAGCGCTCGGGGGGGGGCAGGGTCCTACAATGAGCAGTTCTTC
>TRBJ2-5|TRBD2|TRBV7-9
CASSSWTSGSQETQYF
TGTGCCAGCAGCTCATGGACTAGCGGATCCCAAGAGACCCAGTACTTC
>TRBJ1-2|TRBD1|TRBV11-2
CASSQPGTGWHGYTF
TGTGCCAGCAGCCAGCCCGGGACAGGGTGGCATGGCTACACCTTC
>TRBJ2-7|-|TRBV2
CASRWVRQGRAYEQYF
TGTGCCAGCAGGTGGGTCCGGCAGGGCAGGGCATACGAGCAGTACTTC
>TRBJ2-7|-|TRBV5-1
CASSSGHFYEQYF
TGCGCCAGCAGCTCGGGACATTTCTACGAGCAGTACTTC
>TRBJ1-1|TRBD1|TRBV9
CASSVSPGQSTEAFF
TGTGCCAGCAGCGTAAGCCCGGGACAGAGCACTGAAGCTTTCTTT
>TRBJ1-2|-|TRBV4-3
CASSLFPGGQNYGYTF
TGCGCCAGCAGCCTATTTCCGGGGGGCCAAAACTATGGCTACACCTTC
>TRBJ2-1|TRBD1|TRBV11-1
CASSSGTGEYEQFF
TGTGCCAGCAGCTCCGGGACAGGGGAGTATGAGCAGTTCTTC
>TRBJ1-6|TRBD1|TRBV13
CASSPRTGVNSPLHF
TGTGCCAGCAGCCCCAGGACAGGGGTGAATTCACCCCTCCACTTT
>TRBJ2-6|-|TRBV27
CASSLRRDSRLSGANVLTF
TGTGCCAGCAGTTTAAGGCGGGACAGCCGTCTCTCTGGGGCCAACGTCCTGACTTTC
>TRBJ2-2|TRBD2|TRBV2
CAIIQVPGPASGAPRRTGELFF
TGTGCCATCATTCAGGTCCCCGGTCCCGCTAGCGGGGCCCCGCGTCGGACCGGGGAGCTGTTTTTT